These 3 T cell receptor beta chains were sequenced from one sample in a study of blood T cell repertoires in COVID-19. Only in-frame clones appear in the TCRdb table, and some are missing; sequencing was by immunoSEQ multiplex PCR. The sample shows 55,000 to 60,000 clones, approximately 88% of them seen only once. Sequenced material: peripheral blood. These TCRs come from a man aged 70-80 years with active COVID-19.

This chain joins TRBV19 and TRBJ1-2, with TRBD1 identical over 8 bases. V was clipped by 8 bases and J by 7 bases; unmatched bases: 9. From germline, CDR1 is LNHDA and CDR2 SQIVND (reference sequence). The length of the CDR3 is 13 residues. The CDR3 region is CASATGGPAGYTF. In DNA form, the CDR3 reads TGTGCCAGTGCTACAGGGGGTCCGGCTGGCTACACCTTC.

The chain recombines TRBV7-8 with TRBJ1-5; D might be TRBD1 (6 bases). The CDR3 is 15 amino acids. V lost 1 base to trimming and J lost 1 base, with 8 bases between them. Germline CDR1 is SGHVS and CDR2 is FQNEAQ. This chain's CDR3 is CASSLGTASNQPQHF. CDR3 coding DNA: TGTGCCAGCAGCTTAGGGACAGCGAGCAATCAGCCCCAGCATTTT.

DNA of the CDR3: TGTGCCACCAGTGAGGAGCTAACCCTACTCTGCGAGCAGTACTTC. This codes for CATSEELTLLCEQYF. The chain is built from TRBV24-1 and TRBJ2-7, with D unresolved. The V gene's germline CDR1 is KGHDR and CDR2 SFDVKD. CDR3 length: 15 residues. Between the trimmed V and J ends, which lost 4 bases and 6 bases, there was a span of 18 bases.